The 4 T cell receptor beta chains presented below share a single source sample, sequenced in a study of blood T cells in healthy people across ages. Then a second PCR, running roughly 6 to 11 cycles, was carried out with a sample-barcoded 5' primer and a J-beta primer mix. TCRdb recomputed calls from the 5' RACE reads with MiXCR, one row per CDR3 protein. The repertoire includes around 990,000 distinct CDR3 sequences, more than 30% of them detected once, and 10% to 15% sits in the top ten. The sequencing input was blood. These receptors came from a man younger than 35 in good health.

The chain is built from TRBV9 and TRBJ1-1; 7 bases are a match to TRBD1. The V gene's germline CDR1 is SGDLS and CDR2 YYNGEE. CDR3 length: 14 residues. The V gene end was trimmed by 3 bases and the J gene end by 1 base; junction bases not matched to a gene: 3. CDR3 coding DNA: TGTGCCAGCAGCGCAGGGGGGGGGAACACTGAAGCTTTCTTT. Its protein is CASSAGGGNTEAFF.

On this clonotype itself: One junction end disagrees with the germline gene, perhaps due to a read error. The V call is TRBV20-1, the J call TRBJ2-5, with D perhaps TRBD1 or TRBD2 (6 bases each). The CDR3 length is 14 residues. The germline CDR1 and CDR2 sequences are DFQATT and SNEGSKA (reference sequence). The CDR3 DNA sequence: TGCAGTGCTAGCCGGGGGCCCCTCCAGGAGACCCGGTACTTC. This sequence encodes CSASRGPLQETRYF.

This clonotype was recorded once. An end of the junction does not agree with germline; a read error may underlie this. This rearrangement joins TRBV6-2 or TRBV6-3 to TRBJ1-2; 8 nucleotides match TRBD1. Germline V CDR1 and CDR2: MNHEY, SVGEGT. There are 15 residues in the CDR3. The CDR3 sequence is CASSSTRQGIYGFTF. CDR3 coding DNA: TGTGCCAGCAGTTCCACCCGACAGGGGATCTATGGCTTCACCTTC.

This clonotype showed up just once. The CDR3 region has the DNA TGTGCCAGCAGTGTGTATGGCGGGGAGCTGTTTTTT. Translated, it gives CASSVYGGELFF. The rearrangement uses TRBV2 and TRBJ2-2; unclear D gene. V was clipped by 4 bases and J by 7 bases, with 7 bases between them. CDR3 length: 12 amino acids. The germline V gene encodes CDR1 SNHLY and CDR2 FYNNEI. The whole variable domain, filled in from reference TRBV2 and TRBJ2-2, reads EPEVTQTPSHQVTQMGQEVILRCVPISNHLYFYWYRQILGQKVEFLVSFYNNEISEKSEIFDDQFSVERPDGSNFTLKIRSTKLEDSAMYFCASSVYGGELFFGEGSRLTVL.